These 10 T cell receptor beta chains originate from one sample sequenced in a study of regulatory T cells in long-lasting Graves disease. Construction of TCR beta libraries relied on iRepertoire HTBI primers and on Arm-PCR targeting CDR3 regions. TCRdb re-called the multiplex PCR reads through MiXCR, storing one row per CDR3 protein. The table has 400,000 to 500,000 distinct CDR3 sequences, over 15% seen once. Time point described: newly diagnosed GD, antithyroid drugs for less than 3 months. Isolated PBMC RNA provided the starting material for the TCR library. This sample was also put to use in a study of T cells in Graves' hyperthyroidism and ophthalmopathy.

The specimen was peripheral blood mononuclear cells (PBMCs), collected at new diagnosis, from a patient treated with antithyroid drugs. The receptors originated from a woman aged 30 to 39 with Graves disease.

This clonotype was counted many times. The V call is TRBV30, the J call TRBJ1-1, with D uncertain. The CDR3 has 13 residues. V was trimmed by 1 base and J by 6 bases, leaving 12 bases between them. Per germline, CDR1 GTSNPN and CDR2 SVGIG (reference sequence). The CDR3 loop is CAWSAGFGSEAFF. As DNA, the CDR3 is TGTGCCTGGAGTGCAGGATTTGGTTCTGAAGCTTTCTTT.

A word on this clonotype: A single base separates this from a much larger clone, so it may be a read error. The chain recombines TRBV7-2 with TRBJ1-3, with 7 positions matching TRBD1. V shed 5 bases and J 3 bases; nucleotides not matched to a gene: 10. Germline lookup yields CDR1 SGHTA and CDR2 FQGNSA. The CDR3 runs to 16 residues. As DNA, the CDR3 is TGTGCCAGCAGCCTCCAGGGGGTGAGACATGGAAACACCATATATTTT. Translating it yields CASSLQGVRHGNTIYF.

The chain is built from TRBV2 and TRBJ2-1; 11 positions agree with TRBD2. Germline CDR1 reads SNHLY; CDR2 reads FYNNEI. The CDR3 loop spans 15 amino acids. The trim removed 1 base at V and 7 bases at J, leaving 3 bases unmatched. CDR3 bases: TGTGCCAGCAGTGAAGGAACTAGCGGGAGAAATGAGCAGTTCTTC. Protein: CASSEGTSGRNEQFF.

The chain has TRBV6-1 and TRBJ2-7; a possible D gene is TRBD1 (5 bases). The V and J ends lost 5 bases and 5 bases respectively, with 19 bases between them. Per the germline V gene, CDR1 is MNHNS and CDR2 is SASEGT. The CDR3 sequence is 15 residues long. DNA for the CDR3: TGTGCCAGCAGTCTCAGAACAGGATCCTCTCACGAGCAGTACTTC. Residues: CASSLRTGSSHEQYF.

This clonotype was observed many times. The chain combines TRBV20-1 with TRBJ1-1; D gene uncertain. Germline CDR1 reads DFQATT; CDR2 reads SNEGSKA (reference sequence). The CDR3 sequence is 17 residues long. V was clipped by 0 bases and J by 0 bases, with 17 bases between them. DNA for the CDR3: TGCAGTGCTAGAGATCGAAAGGCGCTACTCATGAACACTGAAGCTTTCTTT. It encodes CSARDRKALLMNTEAFF.

This clonotype was picked up many times. V and J are TRBV10-1 and TRBJ2-5; 10 bases are a match to TRBD2. The CDR3 loop spans 17 amino acids. The germline V gene has CDR1 WNHNN and CDR2 SYGVQD (reference sequence). The V and J ends lost 3 bases and 4 bases, in that order; junction bases with no gene match: 11. The CDR3 DNA reads as TGCGCCAGCAGTGAAGGACTAGCGGTCCCCCGGGGAGAGACCCAGTACTTC. It specifies CASSEGLAVPRGETQYF.

This clonotype was seen at least ten times. The chain joins TRBV28 to TRBJ2-1; D not certain. The CDR3 is 13 residues long. V lost 6 bases and J 8 bases, leaving 14 bases between the germline ends. Germline CDR1 is MDHEN and CDR2 is SYDVKM. The CDR3 region has the DNA TGTGCCAGCAGCACCTATAAGTTGGATGAGCAGTTCTTC. Translated: CASSTYKLDEQFF.

This clonotype was seen more than once but under ten times. The CDR3 bases are TGTGCCACCAGTGAGACAGGACACCACTACGAGCAGTACTTC. Residues: CATSETGHHYEQYF. The chain joins TRBV24-1 to TRBJ2-7; possibly TRBD1 for D (6 bases). The CDR3 has 14 residues. V gave up 4 bases and J gave up 3 bases, with 12 bases separating them. Germline V gives CDR1 KGHDR, CDR2 SFDVKD.

The sample holds many counts of this clonotype. The chain recombines TRBV7-2 with TRBJ2-1, with 14 bases that match TRBD2. The CDR3 is 18 amino acids. V trimming: 5 bases; J trimming: 3 bases; junction bases outside the gene matches: 9. Germline CDR1 SGHTA, CDR2 FQGNSA. The DNA for the CDR3 is TGTGCCAGCAGCCCGACTAGCGGGAGGGCCTTTCTCTACAATGAGCAGTTCTTC. This translates into CASSPTSGRAFLYNEQFF.

About this clonotype itself: Compared with germline, one end of the junction differs, possibly owing to a read error. The gene calls are TRBV3-1 and TRBJ1-4; D is undetermined. The CDR3 is 17 residues long. The germline V gene encodes CDR1 LGHDT and CDR2 YNNKEL (reference sequence). This CDR3 is CASSLLLSETRTENLFF. The DNA of the CDR3 is TGTGCCAGCAGCCTTCTGCTTAGCGAGACACGTACTGAAAATCTGTTTTTT.